Below are 7 T cell receptor beta chains sequenced from a single sample in a study of post-analysis software for immune sequencing data. Their antigens remain unidentified. Findings and caveats of the study: TRBV5-6, TRBV5-1 and TRBV20-1 belonged to a set of a handful of TRBV segments that were more frequent in patients than controls.

TCR beta libraries were prepared from cDNA with unique molecular identifiers. A single record per CDR3 protein comes from TCRdb applying MiXCR to the PCR reads. The data show some 260,000 distinct CDR3 sequences, just over 35% seen once. The sample consisted of blood. These receptors all come from a girl aged 10-17 years with multiple sclerosis.

The V call is TRBV30, the J call TRBJ2-1, with no clear D. CDR1 and CDR2 from the germline V gene are GTSNPN and SVGIG (reference sequence). This CDR3 is built from 13 residues. V was shortened by 8 bases and J by 0 bases, with 11 bases between the two germline ends. CDR3 bases: TGTGCCCGAGCCAGGAGCTCCTACAATGAGCAGTTCTTC. Translating gives CARARSSYNEQFF.

This clonotype was counted at least ten times. The rearrangement joins TRBV12-3 or TRBV12-4 to TRBJ1-1; 7 bases are shared with TRBD1. With V trimmed by 4 bases and J by 4 bases, 12 bases remained unmatched. The CDR3 is 16 amino acids. The CDR3 is CASSSGGPQGVTEAFF. The CDR3 DNA reads as TGTGCCAGCAGTTCAGGGGGACCCCAGGGCGTCACTGAAGCTTTCTTT.

The chain has TRBV6-6 and TRBJ2-7; D is unclear. This CDR3 contains 12 residues. Germline CDR1 and CDR2: MNHNY and SVGAGI (reference sequence). Between the trimmed V and J ends, which lost 6 bases and 1 base, there was a span of 7 bases. CDR3 sequence (DNA): TGTGCCAGCAGCCCGGTTTCCTACGAGCAGTACTTC. Residues: CASSPVSYEQYF.

This clonotype was observed a few times. The V call is TRBV9, the J call TRBJ2-1; D might be TRBD2 (6 bases). From germline, CDR1 is SGDLS and CDR2 YYNGEE. The ends were cut back, 0 bases at V and 5 bases at J, with 18 bases in the middle. The CDR3 is made up of 17 amino acids. CDR3 loop: CASSVDGAGSWHNEQFF. As DNA, the CDR3 is TGTGCCAGCAGCGTAGATGGTGCGGGATCCTGGCACAATGAGCAGTTCTTC.

This clonotype occurred many times. The chain has TRBV5-1 and TRBJ2-1; 10 bases are a match to TRBD2. J lost 4 bases, V lost 2 bases, and 3 bases had no gene match. The CDR3 runs to 15 residues. The germline CDR1 and CDR2 sequences are SGHRS and YFSETQ. Here the CDR3 DNA reads TGCGCCAGCAGCTTTACTAGCGGGACTTACAATGAGCAGTTCTTC. It codes for CASSFTSGTYNEQFF.

V and J are TRBV7-2 and TRBJ2-3; D not resolved. V lost 4 bases to trimming and J lost 0 bases, with 11 bases between them. From germline, CDR1 is SGHTA and CDR2 FQGNSA. CDR3 length equals 15 residues. The DNA of the CDR3 is TGTGCCAGCAGCTCTGGCTCCACTAGCACAGATACGCAGTATTTT. Translated, it gives CASSSGSTSTDTQYF.

V and J are TRBV13 and TRBJ1-3; D is uncertain. CDR3 length equals 20 residues. The ends were cut back, 5 bases at V and 0 bases at J, with 26 bases in the middle. The germline V gene has CDR1 PRHDT and CDR2 FYEKMQ (reference sequence). The CDR3 protein is CASSQPIVSSSDGSGNTIYF. The CDR3 DNA reads as TGTGCCAGCAGCCAACCTATAGTGTCCAGCTCCGATGGCTCTGGAAACACCATATATTTT.